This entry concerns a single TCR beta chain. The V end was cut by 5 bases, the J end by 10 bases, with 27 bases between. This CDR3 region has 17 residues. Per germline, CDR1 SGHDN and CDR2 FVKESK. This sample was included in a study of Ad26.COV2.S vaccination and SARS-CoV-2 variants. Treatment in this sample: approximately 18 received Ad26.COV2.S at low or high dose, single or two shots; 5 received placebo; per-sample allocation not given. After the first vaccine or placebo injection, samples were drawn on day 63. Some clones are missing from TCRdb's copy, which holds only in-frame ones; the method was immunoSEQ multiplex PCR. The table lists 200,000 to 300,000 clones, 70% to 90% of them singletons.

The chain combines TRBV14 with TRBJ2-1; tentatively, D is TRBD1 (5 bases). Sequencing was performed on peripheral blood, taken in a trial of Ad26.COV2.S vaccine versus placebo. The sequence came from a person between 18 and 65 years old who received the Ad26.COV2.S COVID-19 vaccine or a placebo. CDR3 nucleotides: TGTGCCAGCAGCTTAAAGCAAAGGGGTAGTGAGTTATGGGAGCAGTTCTTC. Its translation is CASSLKQRGSELWEQFF.